The text below deals with one T cell receptor beta chain. The record originates from a study of cytomegalovirus exposure and HLA in healthy donors. The 120-subject validation cohort, separate from the roughly 700-subject first cohort, included the donors. Assay: immunoSEQ multiplex PCR; the TCRdb copy retains only in-frame clones and omits some. The sample holds 120,000 or so clones; roughly 89% are singletons and the top ten take around 1.1%. Germline CDR1 reads SNHLY; CDR2 reads FYNNEI. The V gene end was trimmed by 6 bases and the J gene end by 3 bases; junction bases not matched to a gene: 8. This CDR3 is built from 15 residues.

The sample consisted of PBMCs. The receptor was isolated from a woman aged 18-30 years in good health and CMV-seronegative. The V call is TRBV2, the J call TRBJ2-5, with 9 bases aligning to TRBD2. The CDR3 bases are TGTGCCAGCAGGCCCGACTTAGCGGGGGAAGAGACCCAGTACTTC. This codes for CASRPDLAGEETQYF.